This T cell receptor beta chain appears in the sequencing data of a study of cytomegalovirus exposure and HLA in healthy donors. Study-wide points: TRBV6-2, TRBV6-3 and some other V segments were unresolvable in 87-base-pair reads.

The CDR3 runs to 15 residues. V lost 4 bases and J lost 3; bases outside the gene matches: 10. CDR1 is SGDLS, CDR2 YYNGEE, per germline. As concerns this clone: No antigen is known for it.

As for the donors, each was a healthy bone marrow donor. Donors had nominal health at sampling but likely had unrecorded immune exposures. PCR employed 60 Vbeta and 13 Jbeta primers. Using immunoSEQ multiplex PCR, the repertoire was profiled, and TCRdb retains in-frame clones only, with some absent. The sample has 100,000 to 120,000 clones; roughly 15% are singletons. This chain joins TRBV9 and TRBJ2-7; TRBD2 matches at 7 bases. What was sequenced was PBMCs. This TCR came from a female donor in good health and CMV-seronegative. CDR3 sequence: CASSLEGGRLYEQYF. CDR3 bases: TGTGCCAGCAGCCTAGAGGGCGGGAGACTCTACGAGCAGTACTTC.